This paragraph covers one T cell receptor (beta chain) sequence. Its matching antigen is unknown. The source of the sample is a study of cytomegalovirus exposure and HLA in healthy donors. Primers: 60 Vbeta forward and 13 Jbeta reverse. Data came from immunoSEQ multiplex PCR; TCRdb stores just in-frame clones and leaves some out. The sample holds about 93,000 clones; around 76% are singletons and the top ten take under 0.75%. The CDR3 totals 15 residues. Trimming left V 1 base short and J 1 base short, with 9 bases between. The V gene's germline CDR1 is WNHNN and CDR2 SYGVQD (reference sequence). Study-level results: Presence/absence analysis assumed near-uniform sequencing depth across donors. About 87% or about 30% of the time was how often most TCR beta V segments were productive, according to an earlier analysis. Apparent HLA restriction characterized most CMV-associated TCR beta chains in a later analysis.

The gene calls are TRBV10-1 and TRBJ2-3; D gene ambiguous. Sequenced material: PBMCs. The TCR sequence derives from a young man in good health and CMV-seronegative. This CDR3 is CASSELAARTDTQYF. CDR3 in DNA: TGCGCCAGCAGTGAGTTAGCCGCGCGCACAGATACGCAGTATTTT.